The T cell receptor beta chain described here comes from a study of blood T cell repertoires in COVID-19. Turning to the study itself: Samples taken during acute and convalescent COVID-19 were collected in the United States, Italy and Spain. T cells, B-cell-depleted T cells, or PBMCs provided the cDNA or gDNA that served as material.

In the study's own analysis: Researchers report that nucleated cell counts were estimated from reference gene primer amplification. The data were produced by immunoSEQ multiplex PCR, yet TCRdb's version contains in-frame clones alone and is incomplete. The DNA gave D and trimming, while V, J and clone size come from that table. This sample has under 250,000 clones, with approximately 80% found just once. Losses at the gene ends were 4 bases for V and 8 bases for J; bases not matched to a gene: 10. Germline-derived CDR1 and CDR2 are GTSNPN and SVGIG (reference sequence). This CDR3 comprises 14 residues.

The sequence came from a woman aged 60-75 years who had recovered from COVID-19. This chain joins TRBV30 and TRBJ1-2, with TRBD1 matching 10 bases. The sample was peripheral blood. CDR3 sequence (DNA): TGTGCCTGGACCGAACTGACAGGGGGCGAAGGCTACACCTTC. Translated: CAWTELTGGEGYTF.